Listed below are T cell receptor beta chains from one sample, sequenced in a study of T cell responses to AZD1222 COVID-19 vaccine. Using immunoSEQ multiplex PCR, the repertoire was profiled, and TCRdb retains in-frame clones only, with some absent. The data contain 100,000 or so clones, roughly nine tenths of them singletons. Material: peripheral blood, obtained 28 days after the second AZD1222 dose. All receptors derive from an adult who received the AZD1222 COVID-19 vaccine. The CDR3 runs from the conserved cysteine through the conserved F or W. Each record gives: J gene, D gene, clone size, V gene, CDR3 DNA, CDR3 protein. A D gene is named only where the DNA matches it firmly. Only some rows state a clone size, as once, few, many or a class for expanded clones.

TRBJ2-1	TRBD2	-	TRBV11-2	TGTGCCAGCAGCGGGACTAGCGGGGGGTACAATGAGCAGTTCTTC	CASSGTSGGYNEQFF
TRBJ2-1	TRBD2	-	TRBV29-1	TGCAGCGTTGAAGATGGCCTAGCGGGAGCGAGTGAGCAGTTCTTC	CSVEDGLAGASEQFF
TRBJ2-7	-	-	TRBV28	TGTGCCAGCAGAGTCTCCGGGGGACGCTCCTACGAGCAGTACTTC	CASRVSGGRSYEQYF
TRBJ1-4	-	-	TRBV9	TGTGCCAGCAGCACCCCGGCCTTAGGGGATGAAAAACTGTTTTTT	CASSTPALGDEKLFF
TRBJ1-2	-	-	TRBV29-1	TGCAGCGCAGGCGGGGGGCACAGTGATGGCTACACCTTC	CSAGGGHSDGYTF
TRBJ2-2	TRBD1	-	TRBV24-1	TGTGCCACCAGTGACCCGGGTCGGACAGGGGGCCCCGGGGAGCTGTTTTTT	CATSDPGRTGGPGELFF
TRBJ2-7	-	-	TRBV7-9	TGTGCCAGCAGCTTAGCGAACAGCTACGAGCAGTACTTC	CASSLANSYEQYF
TRBJ2-3	TRBD1	-	TRBV7-2	TGTGCCAGCAGCTTAGAGGGACAGGGATTAGATACGCAGTATTTT	CASSLEGQGLDTQYF
TRBJ2-1	-	-	TRBV28	TGTGCCAGCAGTTTATTCGTTGGCTACAATGAGCAGTTCTTC	CASSLFVGYNEQFF
TRBJ1-1	-	-	TRBV19	TGTGCCAGTGTCGGTTATGGGACGGCGAACACTGAAGCTTTCTTT	CASVGYGTANTEAFF
TRBJ2-1	TRBD2	-	TRBV5-1	TGCGCCAGCAGCTTAGGACTAGCGGGAGAGTGGAATGAGCAGTTCTTC	CASSLGLAGEWNEQFF
TRBJ2-7	TRBD2	-	TRBV15	TGTGCCACCAGCAGAGAGGCGAGCGGGGGGACCTACGAGCAGTACTTC	CATSREASGGTYEQYF
TRBJ1-1	-	-	TRBV18	TGTGCCAGCTCACCGGGACACCAGGGGACTGAAGCTTTCTTT	CASSPGHQGTEAFF
TRBJ1-3	-	-	TRBV28	TGTGCCAGCAGGGAGTCTGGAAACACCATATATTTT	CASRESGNTIYF
TRBJ2-6	TRBD1	few	TRBV7-9	TGTGCCAGCAGCTACACAGGGGCCAGGGGGGCCAACGTCCTGACTTTC	CASSYTGARGANVLTF
TRBJ1-6	-	few	TRBV7-2	TGTGCCAGCAGCGGACGGGACGTCAAATCACCCCTCCACTTT	CASSGRDVKSPLHF
TRBJ2-5	-	-	TRBV24-1	TGTGCCACCAGTGATTTGCATGTTGAGACCCAGTACTTC	CATSDLHVETQYF
TRBJ1-4	TRBD1	-	TRBV19	TGTGCCAGTTGGGACAGTAATGAAAAACTGTTTTTT	CASWDSNEKLFF
TRBJ1-6	TRBD1	-	TRBV6-5	TGTGCCAGCACCAAGTTAGGGACAGGGAATGACCCCCTCCACTTT	CASTKLGTGNDPLHF
TRBJ1-2	-	-	TRBV25-1	TGTGCCAGCAGCCCCCGGGGAATCTATGGCTACACCTTC	CASSPRGIYGYTF
TRBJ1-1	-	-	TRBV6-1	TGTGCCAGCAGTGAATGGGGTGGCACTGAAGCTTTCTTT	CASSEWGGTEAFF
TRBJ1-2	-	-	TRBV6-5	TGTGCCAGCAGCCCAGCAGGGACCTATGGCTACACCTTC	CASSPAGTYGYTF
TRBJ2-7	-	-	TRBV12-3/TRBV12-4	TGTGCCAGCAGTTCCTCCAGCGTGGAGCAGTACTTC	CASSSSSVEQYF
TRBJ2-5	TRBD1	-	TRBV11-2	TGTGCCAGCAGCTTCGGGACAGGGGAAGAGACCCAGTACTTC	CASSFGTGEETQYF
TRBJ1-5	-	-	TRBV10-2	TGCGCCAGCAGTGGCCAGGGAGTTTCGGGTCAGCCCCAGCATTTT	CASSGQGVSGQPQHF
TRBJ2-3	TRBD1	-	TRBV7-3	TGTGCCAGCAGCGCGGGGGACAGGGGTATCGATACGCAGTATTTT	CASSAGDRGIDTQYF
TRBJ2-2	-	once	TRBV28	TGTGCCAGCCGGGGAGGTGGCACGAACACCGGGGAGCTGTTTTTT	CASRGGGTNTGELFF
TRBJ2-3	-	-	TRBV20-1	TGCAGTGCTAGTTTTCAAGCGGGAGATACGCAGTATTTT	CSASFQAGDTQYF
TRBJ2-3	-	-	TRBV7-2	TGTGCCAGCAGCCCGGAGAGGAGCACAGATACGCAGTATTTT	CASSPERSTDTQYF
TRBJ2-1	TRBD1	-	TRBV29-1	TGCAGCGTAACCGGGACAGGGCTAAGCTCCTACAATGAGCAGTTCTTC	CSVTGTGLSSYNEQFF
TRBJ1-5	TRBD1	-	TRBV9	TGTGCCAGCAGCCCTCCGGGACAGTTGCATCAGCCCCAGCATTTT	CASSPPGQLHQPQHF
TRBJ1-1	-	-	TRBV12-3/TRBV12-4	TGTGCCAGCAGTTCAGGACAGCTCGAAGCTTTCTTT	CASSSGQLEAFF
TRBJ1-2	TRBD1	-	TRBV4-1	TGCGCCAGCAGCCAAAGGATTACAGGACAGGGAACTTATGGCTACACCTTC	CASSQRITGQGTYGYTF
TRBJ2-1	TRBD2	-	TRBV11-2	TGTGCCAGCAGTTCCCGTAGCGGGAGTCATTACAATGAGCAGTTCTTC	CASSSRSGSHYNEQFF
TRBJ2-7	TRBD2	-	TRBV10-3	TGTGCCATCAGTGAGTTGCGGGAGAGGAACGAGCAGTACTTC	CAISELRERNEQYF
TRBJ1-6	-	-	TRBV7-3	TGTGCCAGCAGCTTCGGGACTGGCAATTCACCCCTCCACTTT	CASSFGTGNSPLHF
TRBJ2-4	-	-	TRBV7-2	TGTGCCAGCAGCTTAGCTGGAGGGCGGGACATTCAGTACTTC	CASSLAGGRDIQYF
TRBJ1-4	TRBD1	-	TRBV7-2	TGTGCCAGCAGCTCACGACAGGGGGCTTATGAAAAACTGTTTTTT	CASSSRQGAYEKLFF
TRBJ2-7	TRBD2	-	TRBV5-5	TGTGCCAGCAGCTTGGTGGTGGGGACTAGCGGGAGTCGGTCCTACGAGCAGTACTTC	CASSLVVGTSGSRSYEQYF
TRBJ2-3	TRBD2	-	TRBV18	TGTGCCAGCTCACTAACTCACGGGACTAGCGGGACAGATACGCAGTATTTT	CASSLTHGTSGTDTQYF
TRBJ2-1	TRBD1	-	TRBV24-1	TGTGCCACCAGTGACCTGACAGGGGATGAGCAGTTCTTC	CATSDLTGDEQFF
TRBJ2-3	TRBD1	-	TRBV10-3	TGTGCCATCAGAGGGGGCGGAGATACGCAGTATTTT	CAIRGGGDTQYF
TRBJ2-5	-	-	TRBV5-6	TGTGCCAGCAGTTACAGAATGGGACACCGCGGGGAGACCCAGTACTTC	CASSYRMGHRGETQYF
TRBJ2-7	-	-	TRBV7-2	TGTGCCAGCAGCCTCTCGGTCCCCTACAACGAGCAGTACTTC	CASSLSVPYNEQYF
TRBJ2-1	TRBD1	-	TRBV3-1/TRBV3-2	TGTGCCAGCGCCGGGACAGGGAGCTCCTACAATGAGCAGTTCTTC	CASAGTGSSYNEQFF
TRBJ2-1	-	-	TRBV19	TGTGCCAGTAGACGCCCGGGACGCGACAATGAGCAGTTCTTC	CASRRPGRDNEQFF
TRBJ2-5	TRBD1	-	TRBV3-1/TRBV3-2	TGTGCCAGCAGCCAAGACAGGGGGCTAGAGACCCAGTACTTC	CASSQDRGLETQYF
TRBJ2-3	-	-	TRBV5-6	TGTGCCAGCAGCGGGGGGACAGGCACAGATACGCAGTATTTT	CASSGGTGTDTQYF
TRBJ2-2	-	-	TRBV2	TGTGCCAGCAGCCTCGACCCGGGAGTTACCGGGGAGCTGTTTTTT	CASSLDPGVTGELFF
TRBJ1-5	-	-	TRBV28	TGTGCCAGCAGTTTATGGAGGATGGGGACCGGCAATCAGCCCCAGCATTTT	CASSLWRMGTGNQPQHF
TRBJ1-1	-	-	TRBV2	TGTGCCGGCTCGCGGATGGGTATGATAGGAGGGACTGAAGCTTTCTTT	CAGSRMGMIGGTEAFF
TRBJ1-2	-	-	TRBV7-9	TGTGCCAGCAGCTTCGGGATGGATGGCTACACCTTC	CASSFGMDGYTF
TRBJ1-2	-	-	TRBV28	TGTGCCAGCGGAGGAAAATATGGCTACACCTTC	CASGGKYGYTF